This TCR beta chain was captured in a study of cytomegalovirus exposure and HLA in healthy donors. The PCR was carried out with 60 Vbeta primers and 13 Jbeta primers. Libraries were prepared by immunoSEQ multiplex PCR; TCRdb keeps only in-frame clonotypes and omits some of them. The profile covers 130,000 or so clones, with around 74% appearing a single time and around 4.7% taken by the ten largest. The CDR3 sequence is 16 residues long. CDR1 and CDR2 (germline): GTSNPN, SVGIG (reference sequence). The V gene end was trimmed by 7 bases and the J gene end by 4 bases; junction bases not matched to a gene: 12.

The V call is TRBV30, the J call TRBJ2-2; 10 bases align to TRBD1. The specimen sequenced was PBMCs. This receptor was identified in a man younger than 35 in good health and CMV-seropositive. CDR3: CAFRRGGQGTTGELFF. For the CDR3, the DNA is TGTGCCTTTAGAAGGGGGGGACAGGGGACCACCGGGGAGCTGTTTTTT.